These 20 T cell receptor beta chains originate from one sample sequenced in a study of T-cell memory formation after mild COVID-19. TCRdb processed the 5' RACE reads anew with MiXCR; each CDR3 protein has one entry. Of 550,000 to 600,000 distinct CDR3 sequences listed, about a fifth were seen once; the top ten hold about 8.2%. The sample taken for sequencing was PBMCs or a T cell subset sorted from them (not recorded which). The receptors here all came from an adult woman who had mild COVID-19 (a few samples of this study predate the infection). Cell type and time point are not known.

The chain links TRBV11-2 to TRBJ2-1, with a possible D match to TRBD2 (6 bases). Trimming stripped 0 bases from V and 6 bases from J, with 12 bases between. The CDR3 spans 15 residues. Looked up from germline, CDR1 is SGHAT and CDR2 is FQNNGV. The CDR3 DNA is TGTGCCAGCAGCTTAGATACCGTAGCGGCCAATGAGCAGTTCTTC. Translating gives CASSLDTVAANEQFF.

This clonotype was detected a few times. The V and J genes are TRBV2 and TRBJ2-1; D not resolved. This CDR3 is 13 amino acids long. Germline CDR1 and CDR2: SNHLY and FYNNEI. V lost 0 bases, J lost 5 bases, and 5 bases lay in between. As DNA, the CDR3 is TGTGCCAGCAGTGAAGCATGGAACAATGAGCAGTTCTTC. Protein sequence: CASSEAWNNEQFF.

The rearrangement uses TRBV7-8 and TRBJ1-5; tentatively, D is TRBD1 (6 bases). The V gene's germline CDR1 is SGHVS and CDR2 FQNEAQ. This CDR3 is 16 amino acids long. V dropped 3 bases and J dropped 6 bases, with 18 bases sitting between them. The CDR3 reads CASSLGGGHGGQPQHF. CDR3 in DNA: TGTGCCAGCAGCTTGGGTGGGGGACACGGGGGTCAGCCCCAGCATTTT.

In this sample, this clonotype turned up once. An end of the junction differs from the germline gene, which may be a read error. CDR3 in amino acids: CRARHSGKSSYEQYF. The CDR3 region has the DNA TGCAGAGCTAGACATAGCGGGAAGAGCTCCTACGAGCAGTACTTC. J is TRBJ2-7 and V is TRBV20-1, with 8 bases matching TRBD2. CDR1 and CDR2 (germline): DFQATT, SNEGSKA (reference sequence). This CDR3 is 15 amino acids long.

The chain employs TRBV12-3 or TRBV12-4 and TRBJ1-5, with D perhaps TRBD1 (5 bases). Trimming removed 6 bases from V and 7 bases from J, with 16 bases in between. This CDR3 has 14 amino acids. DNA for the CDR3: TGTGCCAGCAGCCTCGGGGGACTAGCCCAGCCCCAGCATTTT. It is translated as CASSLGGLAQPQHF.

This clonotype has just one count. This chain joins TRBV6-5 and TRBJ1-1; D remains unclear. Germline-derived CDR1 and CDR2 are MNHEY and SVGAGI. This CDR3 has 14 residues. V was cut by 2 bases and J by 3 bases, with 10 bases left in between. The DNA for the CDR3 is TGTGCCAGCAGTTACACTCAAGAGGACACTGAAGCTTTCTTT. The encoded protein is CASSYTQEDTEAFF.

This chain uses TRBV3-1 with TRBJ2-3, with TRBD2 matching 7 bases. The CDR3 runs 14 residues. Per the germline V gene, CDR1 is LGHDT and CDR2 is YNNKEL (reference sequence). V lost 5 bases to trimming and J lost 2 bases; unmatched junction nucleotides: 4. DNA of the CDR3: TGTGCCAGCAGCTCAGCGGGGACCACAGATACGCAGTATTTT. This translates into CASSSAGTTDTQYF.

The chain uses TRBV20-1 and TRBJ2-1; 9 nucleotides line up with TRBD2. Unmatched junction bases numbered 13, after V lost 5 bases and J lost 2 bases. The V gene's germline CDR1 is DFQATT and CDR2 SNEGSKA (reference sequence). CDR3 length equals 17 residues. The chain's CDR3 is CSAFGLSGRDTYNEQFF. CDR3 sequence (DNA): TGCAGTGCTTTCGGCCTTAGCGGGAGAGACACCTACAATGAGCAGTTCTTC.

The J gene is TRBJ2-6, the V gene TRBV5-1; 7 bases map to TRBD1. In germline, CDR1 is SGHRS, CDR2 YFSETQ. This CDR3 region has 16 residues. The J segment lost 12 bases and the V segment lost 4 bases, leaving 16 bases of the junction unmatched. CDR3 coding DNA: TGCGCCAGCAGCCCACAGGGGCCTAACAGAGGTAGCGTCCTGACTTTC. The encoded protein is CASSPQGPNRGSVLTF.

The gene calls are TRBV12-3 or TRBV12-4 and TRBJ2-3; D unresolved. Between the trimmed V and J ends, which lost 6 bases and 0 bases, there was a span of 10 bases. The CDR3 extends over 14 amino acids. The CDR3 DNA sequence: TGTGCCAGCAGGAAAGGGCACAGCACAGATACGCAGTATTTT. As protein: CASRKGHSTDTQYF.

The CDR3 DNA reads as TGTGCCAGCAGCTTAAGAGAAGACAGGGGGCGGTCGGGAATGAACACTGAAGCTTTCTTT. This translates into CASSLREDRGRSGMNTEAFF. The rearrangement links TRBV7-3 to TRBJ1-1, with 10 bases identical to TRBD1. Germline CDR1 SGHTA, CDR2 FQGTGA. The CDR3 totals 20 residues. The J segment lost 0 bases and the V segment lost 1 base, leaving 14 bases of the junction unmatched.

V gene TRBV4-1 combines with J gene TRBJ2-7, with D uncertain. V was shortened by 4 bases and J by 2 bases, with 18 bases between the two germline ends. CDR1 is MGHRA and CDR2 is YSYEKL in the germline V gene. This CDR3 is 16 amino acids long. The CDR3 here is CASSPHRRENTYEQYF. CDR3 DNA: TGCGCCAGCAGCCCGCACCGACGAGAGAATACCTACGAGCAGTACTTC.

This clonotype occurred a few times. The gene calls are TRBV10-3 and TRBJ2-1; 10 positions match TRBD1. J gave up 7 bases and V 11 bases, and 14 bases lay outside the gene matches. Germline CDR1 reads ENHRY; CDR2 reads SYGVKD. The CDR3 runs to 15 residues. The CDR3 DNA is TGTGCCCTTTCCGGGACAGGGGACCGTTCGAATGAGCAGTTCTTC. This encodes CALSGTGDRSNEQFF.

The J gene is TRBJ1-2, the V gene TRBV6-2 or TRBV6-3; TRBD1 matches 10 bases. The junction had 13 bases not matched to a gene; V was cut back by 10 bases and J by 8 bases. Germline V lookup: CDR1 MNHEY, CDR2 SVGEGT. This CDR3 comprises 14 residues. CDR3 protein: CAIADVGQGYGYTF. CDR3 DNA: TGTGCCATCGCCGACGTGGGACAGGGGTACGGCTACACCTTC.

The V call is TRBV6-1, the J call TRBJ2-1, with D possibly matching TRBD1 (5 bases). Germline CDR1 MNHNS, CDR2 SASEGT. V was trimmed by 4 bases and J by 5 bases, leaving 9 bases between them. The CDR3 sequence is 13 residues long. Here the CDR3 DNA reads TGTGCCAGCAGTGTGACAGTGAACAATGAGCAGTTCTTC. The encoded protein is CASSVTVNNEQFF.

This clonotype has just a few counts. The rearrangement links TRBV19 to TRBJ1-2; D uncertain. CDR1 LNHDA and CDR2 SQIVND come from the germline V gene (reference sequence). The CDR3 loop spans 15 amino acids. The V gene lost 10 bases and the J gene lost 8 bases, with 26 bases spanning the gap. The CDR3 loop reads CATREPLTYRGGYTF. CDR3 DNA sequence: TGTGCCACAAGGGAGCCACTGACCTACCGGGGAGGCTACACCTTC.

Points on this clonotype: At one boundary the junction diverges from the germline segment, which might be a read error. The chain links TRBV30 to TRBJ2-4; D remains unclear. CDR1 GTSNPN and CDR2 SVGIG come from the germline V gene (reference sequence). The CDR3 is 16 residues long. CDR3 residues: CASSVRRILAKNIQYF. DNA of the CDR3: TGTGCCTCGAGTGTACGACGGATCCTAGCCAAAAACATTCAGTACTTC.

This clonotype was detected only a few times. The CDR3, as DNA: TGTGCCACCAGTGAGTCCGGGACAGCGACAGCCTACGAGCAGTACTTC. Translation gives CATSESGTATAYEQYF. This chain links TRBV24-1 with TRBJ2-7; 7 nucleotides align to TRBD1. J was trimmed by 2 bases and V by 4 bases; bases with no gene match: 10. The CDR3 runs 16 residues. Germline-derived CDR1 and CDR2 are KGHDR and SFDVKD.

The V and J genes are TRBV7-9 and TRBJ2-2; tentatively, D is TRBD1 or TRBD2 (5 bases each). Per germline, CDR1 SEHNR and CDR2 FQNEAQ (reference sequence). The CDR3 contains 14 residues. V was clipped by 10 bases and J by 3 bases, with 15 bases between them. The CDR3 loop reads CATTRGEHTGELFF. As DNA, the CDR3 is TGTGCCACCACGAGAGGGGAGCACACCGGGGAGCTGTTTTTT.

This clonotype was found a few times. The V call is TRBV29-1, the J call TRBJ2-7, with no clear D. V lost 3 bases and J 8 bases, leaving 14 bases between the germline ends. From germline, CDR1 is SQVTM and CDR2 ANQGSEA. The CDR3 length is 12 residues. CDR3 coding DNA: TGCAGCGTTGATGATGAATCTGTCAAGCAGTACTTC. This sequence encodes CSVDDESVKQYF.